These T cell receptor beta chains were read from a single sample in a study of metastatic and nonmetastatic thyroid tumors. Via MiXCR, TCRdb re-called the PCR reads. There are about 14,000 clones in the sample; 3.6% occur only once, and 25% to 30% lies in the top ten. Sequenced sample: tumor tissue. The source is a female donor with papillary thyroid cancer or a benign thyroid nodule (not recorded which). Some clones in this sample may be carry-over from other donors' samples. Each CDR3 is given with its conserved first and last residue. D genes are given only for firm matches. Clone size appears in some rows only: once, few, many, or a class for an expanded clone.

clone_size	d_call	v_call	j_call	cdr3_aa	cdr3_nt
-	-	TRBV29-1	TRBJ1-3	CSVSADSSGNTIYF	TGCAGCGTTTCAGCGGACTCCTCTGGAAACACCATATATTTT
few	TRBD1	TRBV11-2	TRBJ2-7	CASSLDRTYEQYF	TGTGCCAGCAGCTTGGACAGGACCTACGAGCAGTACTTC
many	-	TRBV6-1	TRBJ2-7	CASRDLYEQYF	TGTGCCAGCCGTGACCTCTACGAGCAGTACTTC
few	-	TRBV6-4	TRBJ2-7	CAGSYLGGGGGFVTYEQYF	TGTGCCGGCAGTTACCTAGGTGGGGGAGGGGGCTTTGTAACCTACGAGCAGTACTTC
few	-	TRBV11-2	TRBJ2-7	CASSLYPHGAGGEQYF	TGTGCCAGCAGCTTATATCCCCACGGCGCCGGGGGAGAGCAGTACTTC
medium-sized	-	TRBV29-1	TRBJ1-1	CSVEKNTEAFF	TGCAGCGTAGAAAAGAACACTGAAGCTTTCTTT
few	TRBD1	TRBV11-3	TRBJ2-2	CASSSHRGSTGELFF	TGTGCCAGCAGCTCTCACAGGGGGTCAACCGGGGAGCTGTTTTTT
few	TRBD1	TRBV2	TRBJ1-5	CASQTGRGMDNQPQHF	TGTGCCAGCCAGACAGGGCGGGGGATGGACAATCAGCCCCAGCATTTT
-	-	TRBV28	TRBJ2-7	CASSFQTSDSSYEQYF	TGTGCCAGCAGTTTCCAAACCTCCGACAGCTCCTACGAGCAGTACTTC
medium-sized	TRBD1	TRBV9	TRBJ2-3	CASSGGTVTDTQYF	TGTGCCAGCAGCGGGGGGACAGTCACAGATACGCAGTATTTT
few	TRBD2	TRBV5-1	TRBJ2-7	CASSWGLAGDEQYF	TGCGCCAGCAGCTGGGGACTAGCGGGAGACGAGCAGTACTTC
-	-	TRBV30	TRBJ1-1	CAWSRGQGRTEAFF	TGTGCCTGGAGCAGAGGGCAGGGTAGGACTGAAGCTTTCTTT
medium-sized	-	TRBV7-9	TRBJ2-1	CASSFLGEQFF	TGTGCCAGCAGCTTTTTGGGTGAGCAGTTCTTC
few	TRBD2	TRBV20-1	TRBJ2-5	CSSLDYGLDKETQYF	TGCAGTTCCTTAGACTACGGACTAGACAAGGAGACCCAGTACTTT
-	-	TRBV6-1	TRBJ1-1	CASALTSPGGGAFF	TGTGCCAGCGCCCTTACTTCCCCGGGCGGGGGAGCTTTCTTT
few	-	TRBV6-1	TRBJ2-2	CASSPAQTGELFF	TGTGCCAGCTCCCCGGCGCAAACCGGGGAGCTGTTTTTT
few	TRBD1	TRBV6-1	TRBJ2-7	CASNPTGTGGYEQYF	TGTGCCAGCAACCCCACCGGGACAGGGGGCTACGAGCAGTACTTC
few	-	TRBV6-5	TRBJ2-1	CASSYGGLASNEQFF	TGTGCCAGCAGTTACGGCGGCTTAGCGTCTAATGAGCAGTTCTTC
few	-	TRBV10-1	TRBJ1-5	CASSDGTTVGFSNKPQHF	TGCGCCAGCAGTGATGGGACAACCGTGGGTTTTAGCAATAAGCCCCAGCATTTT
-	-	TRBV29-1	TRBJ1-1	CSVVGGATEAFF	TGCAGCGTCGTAGGGGGTGCCACTGAAGCTTTCTTT
-	-	TRBV18	TRBJ2-1	CASSPSPGVQSYNEQFF	TGTGCCAGCTCACCATCGCCGGGAGTCCAGTCCTACAATGAGCAGTTCTTC
-	-	TRBV20-1	TRBJ1-2	CSAIGREERYGYTF	TGCAGTGCTATCGGCAGGGAAGAGCGCTATGGCTACACCTTC